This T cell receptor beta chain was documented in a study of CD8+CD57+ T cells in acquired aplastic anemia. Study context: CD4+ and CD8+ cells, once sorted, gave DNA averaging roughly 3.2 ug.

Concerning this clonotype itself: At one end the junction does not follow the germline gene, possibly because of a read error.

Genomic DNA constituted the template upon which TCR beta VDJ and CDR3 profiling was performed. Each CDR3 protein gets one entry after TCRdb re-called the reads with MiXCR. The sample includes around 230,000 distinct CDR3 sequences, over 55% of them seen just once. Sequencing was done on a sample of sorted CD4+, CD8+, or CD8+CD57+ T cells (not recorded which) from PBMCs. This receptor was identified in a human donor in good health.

In DNA form, the CDR3 reads TGCGCCAGCAGCGTAGGTGCTAGATGGGAGACCCAGTACTTC. Translation gives CASSVGARWETQYF. This chain joins TRBV9 and TRBJ2-5, with D unresolved. Germline V gene sequence: CDR1 SGDLS, CDR2 YYNGEE. This CDR3 spans 14 amino acids.